This T cell receptor (beta chain) was retrieved from a study of beta chain features in type 1 diabetes. CDR3 size: 12 residues. CDR1 is SGHDT, CDR2 YYEEEE, per germline. Trimming pared 4 bases from V and 3 bases from J, leaving 7 bases between. Every bit of the isolated RNA underwent reverse transcription, so sequencing read expressed TCRB transcripts. TCRdb's table, derived via immunoSEQ multiplex PCR, lists solely in-frame clones and lacks some. The sample contains more than 300,000 clones, around 16% of which appear only once. Sequenced sample: naive CD4+ T cells from blood. The V gene is TRBV5-6, the J gene TRBJ1-1, with D unclear. This TCR was sampled from a woman between 18 and 30 years old in good health. The CDR3 nucleotides are TGTGCCAGCAGCAGGAGCTACACTGAAGCTTTCTTT. Translation: CASSRSYTEAFF. Full variable domain (missing parts from reference TRBV5-6 and TRBJ1-1): DAGVTQSPTHLIKTRGQQVTLRCSPKSGHDTVSWYQQALGQGPQFIFQYYEEEERQRGNFPDRFSGHQFPNYSSELNVNALLLGDSALYLCASSRSYTEAFFGQGTRLTVV.